Included here is one T cell receptor (beta chain) sequence, with context. A multiplex PCR was run with 60 Vbeta primers and 13 Jbeta primers. Assay used: immunoSEQ multiplex PCR; TCRdb lists only in-frame clones, some missing. This table has some 120,000 clones, roughly 80% appearing once. This sample was included in a study of cytomegalovirus exposure and HLA in healthy donors. Deletions cut 0 bases from V and 7 bases from J, with 12 bases between. This CDR3 comprises 13 residues. Germline V lookup: CDR1 GTSNPN, CDR2 SVGIG (reference sequence). The sample consisted of PBMCs. The receptor was isolated from a man between 18 and 29 years old in good health and CMV-seropositive. The chain combines TRBV30 with TRBJ1-1; D is unclear. The CDR3 reads CAWSVRLPGEAFF. For the CDR3, the DNA is TGTGCCTGGAGTGTACGTCTTCCCGGTGAAGCTTTCTTT.